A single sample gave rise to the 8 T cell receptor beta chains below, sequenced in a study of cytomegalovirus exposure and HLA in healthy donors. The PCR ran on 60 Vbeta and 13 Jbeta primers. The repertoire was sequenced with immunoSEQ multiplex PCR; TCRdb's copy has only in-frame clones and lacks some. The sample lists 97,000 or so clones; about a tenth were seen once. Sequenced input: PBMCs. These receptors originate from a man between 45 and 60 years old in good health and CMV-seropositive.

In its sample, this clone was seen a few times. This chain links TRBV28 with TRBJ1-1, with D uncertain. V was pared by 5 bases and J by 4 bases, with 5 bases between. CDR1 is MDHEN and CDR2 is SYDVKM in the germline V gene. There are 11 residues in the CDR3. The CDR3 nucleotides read TGTGCCAGCAGTCCTCTCACTGAAGCTTTCTTT. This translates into CASSPLTEAFF.

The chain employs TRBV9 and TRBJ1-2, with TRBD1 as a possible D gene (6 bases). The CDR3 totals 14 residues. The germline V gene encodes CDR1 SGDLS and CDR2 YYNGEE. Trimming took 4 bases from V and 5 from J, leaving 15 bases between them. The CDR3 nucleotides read TGTGCCAGCAGCCCCCAGACAGGCTCTTATGGCTACACCTTC. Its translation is CASSPQTGSYGYTF.

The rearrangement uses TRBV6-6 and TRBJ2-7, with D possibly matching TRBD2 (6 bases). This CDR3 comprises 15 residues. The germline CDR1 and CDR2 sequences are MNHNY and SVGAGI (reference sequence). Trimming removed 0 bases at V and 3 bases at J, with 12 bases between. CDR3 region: CASSYSWGGNYEQYF. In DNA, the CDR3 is TGTGCCAGCAGTTACTCATGGGGCGGGAACTACGAGCAGTACTTC.

The CDR3 reads CASSLPQGGNQPQHF. The CDR3 region has the DNA TGTGCCAGCAGCCTCCCACAGGGCGGGAATCAGCCCCAGCATTTT. The gene calls are TRBV2 and TRBJ1-5, with D maybe TRBD1 (6 bases). Trimming removed 6 bases from V and 4 bases from J, with 16 bases in between. The CDR3 spans 15 residues. Germline CDR1 and CDR2: SNHLY and FYNNEI.

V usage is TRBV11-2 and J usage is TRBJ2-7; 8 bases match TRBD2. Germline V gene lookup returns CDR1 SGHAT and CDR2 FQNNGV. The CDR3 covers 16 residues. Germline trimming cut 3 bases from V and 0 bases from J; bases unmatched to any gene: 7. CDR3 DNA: TGTGCCAGCAGCTTTTTACGCGGGAGGAGCTCCTACGAGCAGTACTTC. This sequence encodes CASSFLRGRSSYEQYF.

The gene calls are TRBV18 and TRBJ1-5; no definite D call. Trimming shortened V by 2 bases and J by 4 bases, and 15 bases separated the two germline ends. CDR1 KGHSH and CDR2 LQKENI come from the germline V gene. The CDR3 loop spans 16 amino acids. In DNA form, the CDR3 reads TGTGCCAGCTCACCAGGGAGTCCAGGAGTAAATCAGCCCCAGCATTTT. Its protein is CASSPGSPGVNQPQHF. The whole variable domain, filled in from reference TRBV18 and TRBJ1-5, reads NAGVMQNPRHLVRRRGQEARLRCSPMKGHSHVYWYRQLPEEGLKFMVYLQKENIIDESGMPKERFSAEFPKEGPSILRIQQVVRGDSAAYFCASSPGSPGVNQPQHFGDGTRLSIL.

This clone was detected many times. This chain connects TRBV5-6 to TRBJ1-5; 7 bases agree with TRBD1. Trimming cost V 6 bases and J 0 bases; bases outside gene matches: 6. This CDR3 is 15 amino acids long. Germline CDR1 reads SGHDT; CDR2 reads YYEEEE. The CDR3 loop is CASTQGGYSNQPQHF. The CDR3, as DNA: TGTGCCAGCACCCAGGGGGGATATAGCAATCAGCCCCAGCATTTT.

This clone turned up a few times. The CDR3 DNA follows: TGTGCCAGCAGCCAGATGAACACTGAAGCTTTCTTT. Protein sequence: CASSQMNTEAFF. The chain recombines TRBV2 with TRBJ1-1; D gene unclear. Germline V gene data show CDR1 as SNHLY and CDR2 as FYNNEI. The ends were cut back, 6 bases at V and 0 bases at J, with 5 bases in the middle. The CDR3 contains 12 residues.